Following are 30 T cell receptor beta chains from one sample sequenced in a study of shared clonotypes between healthy human individuals. Only in-frame clones appear in the TCRdb table, and some are missing; sequencing was by immunoSEQ multiplex PCR. The sample lists over a million clones; about 84% were seen once. Sequenced input: memory CD4+ T cells from PBMCs. The subset was: CD45RA-negative fraction. The receptors derive from a man younger than 35 in good health. Some clones in this sample may be carry-over from other donors' samples.

This clone appeared a few times. This chain links TRBV5-4 with TRBJ2-3, with TRBD2 matching 10 bases. Trimming took 3 bases from V and 2 from J; bases not matched to a gene: 3. There are 15 residues in the CDR3. Germline V CDR1 and CDR2: SGHNT, YYREEE (reference sequence). The CDR3 DNA reads TGTGCCAGCAGCTGGACTAGCGGCGACACAGATACGCAGTATTTT. It codes for CASSWTSGDTDTQYF.

The DNA for the CDR3 is TGTGCCAGCAGCTTAGGAGTAATCACAGATACGCAGTATTTT. Its protein is CASSLGVITDTQYF. The chain uses TRBV7-9 and TRBJ2-3; D unresolved. The CDR3 length is 14 residues. Deletions cut 1 base from V and 2 bases from J, with 7 bases between. Germline V gene data show CDR1 as SEHNR and CDR2 as FQNEAQ (reference sequence).

On this clone itself: This sequence may be a read error, since a much larger clone differs from it by one base. The same CDR3 can be traced to other DNA sequences in this sample. J is TRBJ1-2 and V is TRBV27; TRBD1 aligns across 7 bases. This CDR3 is built from 13 residues. Germline V gene sequence: CDR1 MNHEY, CDR2 SMNVEV (reference sequence). The CDR3: CASSSYRGLGYTF. CDR3 DNA: TGTGCCAGCAGTTCTTACAGGGGACTTGGCTACACCTTT.

The chain uses TRBV7-9 and TRBJ2-5, with TRBD2 as a possible D gene (6 bases). CDR1 and CDR2 (germline): SEHNR, FQNEAQ (reference sequence). The V gene lost 3 bases and the J gene lost 2 bases, with 7 bases spanning the gap. The CDR3 runs 13 residues. The CDR3 here is CASSFREQETQYF. Written as DNA, the CDR3 is TGTGCCAGCAGCTTTCGGGAGCAAGAGACCCAGTACTTC.

This clone was picked up many times. The chain couples TRBV2 to TRBJ1-5, with 7 nucleotides matching TRBD1. V shed 3 bases and J 4 bases; nucleotides not matched to a gene: 6. The CDR3 spans 15 residues. Germline values: CDR1 SNHLY, CDR2 FYNNEI. The CDR3 DNA reads as TGTGCCAGCAGTGACAGGGGGAATCCTAATCAGCCCCAGCATTTT. Translation: CASSDRGNPNQPQHF.

This clone was seen once. A much larger clone differs by one base, so this may be a read error. V gene TRBV30 combines with J gene TRBJ2-2; TRBD2 matches at 11 bases. Germline-derived CDR1 and CDR2 are GTSNPN and SVGIG (reference sequence). This CDR3 is 14 amino acids long. With V trimmed by 7 bases and J by 5 bases, 6 bases remained unmatched. The CDR3 DNA reads TGTGCCTCCCCCCGACTAGCGGGAACCGGGGAGCTGTTTTTT. Translating it yields CASPRLAGTGELFF.

The chain links TRBV5-1 to TRBJ2-1, with TRBD2 identical over 8 bases. V lost 3 bases, J lost 8 bases, and 7 bases stayed unmatched. CDR3 length: 14 residues. CDR1 SGHRS and CDR2 YFSETQ come from the germline V gene. This CDR3 reads CASSSGLGSYEQFF. The CDR3 bases are TGCGCCAGCAGCTCGGGACTAGGTTCGTATGAGCAGTTCTTC.

This clone appeared a single time. This chain links TRBV19 with TRBJ2-2; TRBD2 matches 9 bases. The CDR3 is 16 amino acids. From germline, CDR1 is LNHDA and CDR2 SQIVND (reference sequence). V was pared by 5 bases and J by 8 bases, with 12 bases of the junction left unmatched. CDR3 loop: CASSPASGILYGELFF. As DNA, the CDR3 is TGTGCCAGTAGTCCGGCTAGCGGGATCCTCTATGGGGAGCTGTTTTTT.

This sequence joins TRBV10-3 and TRBJ2-1, with D perhaps matching TRBD2 (5 bases). This CDR3 has 16 residues. Per the germline V gene, CDR1 is ENHRY and CDR2 is SYGVKD. V was pared by 4 bases and J by 4 bases, with 17 bases between. The CDR3 sequence: CAISVASKVGYNEQFF. Written as DNA, the CDR3 is TGTGCCATCAGTGTGGCTAGCAAGGTTGGGTACAATGAGCAGTTCTTC.

Only a few counts were recorded for this clone. V and J are TRBV28 and TRBJ2-7, with TRBD1 identical over 10 bases. Germline loops: CDR1 MDHEN, CDR2 SYDVKM. The CDR3 is 16 residues long. The V gene end was trimmed by 5 bases and the J gene end by 5 bases; junction bases not matched to a gene: 12. The CDR3 is CASSPPLGQGSHEQYF. The CDR3 region has the DNA TGTGCCAGCAGTCCCCCTTTGGGACAGGGGTCCCACGAGCAGTACTTC. Based on the CDR3 plus reference TRBV28 and TRBJ2-7, the full variable domain is DVKVTQSSRYLVKRTGEKVFLECVQDMDHENMFWYRQDPGLGLRLIYFSYDVKMKEKGDIPEGYSVSREKKERFSLILESASTNQTSMYLCASSPPLGQGSHEQYFGPGTRLTVT.

The J gene is TRBJ2-5, the V gene TRBV5-5; TRBD1 or TRBD2 may be the D gene (5 bases each). The germline V gene has CDR1 SGHKS and CDR2 YYEKEE (reference sequence). Trimming pared 2 bases from V and 2 bases from J, leaving 16 bases between. The CDR3 covers 16 residues. The CDR3 sequence is CASSFGDRERQETQYF. CDR3 coding DNA: TGTGCCAGCAGCTTTGGGGACCGGGAAAGACAAGAGACCCAGTACTTC.

V usage is TRBV5-1 and J usage is TRBJ2-1; D is perhaps TRBD2 (5 bases). Per the germline V gene, CDR1 is SGHRS and CDR2 is YFSETQ. V was trimmed by 4 bases and J by 2 bases, leaving 7 bases between them. This CDR3 has 13 amino acids. The CDR3 protein is CASSGGTYNEQFF. The CDR3 nucleotides are TGCGCCAGCAGCGGAGGAACCTACAATGAGCAGTTCTTC.

CDR3 amino acids: CASSLREDSYEQYF. CDR3 DNA: TGTGCCAGCAGCTTAAGGGAGGACTCCTACGAGCAGTACTTC. V usage is TRBV11-2 and J usage is TRBJ2-7, with D possibly TRBD2 on 6 matching bases. CDR1 is SGHAT, CDR2 FQNNGV, per germline. CDR3 length equals 14 residues. V dropped 2 bases and J dropped 0 bases, with 8 bases sitting between them.

This clone was seen only once. In the same sample, other DNA sequences code for this CDR3. The chain is built from TRBV10-3 and TRBJ2-7; D is ambiguous. Germline loops: CDR1 ENHRY, CDR2 SYGVKD. Trimming removed 8 bases at V and 1 base at J, with 12 bases between. The CDR3 contains 13 residues. CDR3 in DNA: TGTGCCATCCGCCCGGGCGGTTCCTACGAGCAGTACTTC. Its protein is CAIRPGGSYEQYF.

This chain uses TRBV28 with TRBJ1-2, with unresolved D. V lost 6 bases and J 8 bases, leaving 16 bases between the germline ends. CDR1 and CDR2 from the germline V gene are MDHEN and SYDVKM. The CDR3 runs 13 residues. The CDR3, as DNA: TGTGCCAGCAGGCCCATATTGATTCGAGGCTACACCTTC. Translating gives CASRPILIRGYTF.

The chain uses TRBV28 and TRBJ2-7; D perhaps matches TRBD2 (5 bases). Germline CDR1 reads MDHEN; CDR2 reads SYDVKM. The CDR3 consists of 15 residues. Trimming took 6 bases from V and 3 from J, leaving 18 bases between them. This CDR3 reads CASSHYSGRDYEQYF. In DNA form, the CDR3 reads TGTGCCAGCAGCCACTATTCCGGCCGGGACTACGAGCAGTACTTC. Using reference TRBV28 and TRBJ2-7 for the parts outside the CDR3, the full variable domain is DVKVTQSSRYLVKRTGEKVFLECVQDMDHENMFWYRQDPGLGLRLIYFSYDVKMKEKGDIPEGYSVSREKKERFSLILESASTNQTSMYLCASSHYSGRDYEQYFGPGTRLTVT.

This sequence joins TRBV4-1 and TRBJ2-1; 11 bases line up with TRBD2. The germline CDR1 and CDR2 sequences are MGHRA and YSYEKL. The V gene end was trimmed by 0 bases and the J gene end by 13 bases; junction bases not matched to a gene: 20. The CDR3 spans 19 residues. The CDR3, as DNA: TGCGCCAGCAGCCAAGAGGGGGGTGGGATAGCGGGAGGGCCGAGGGGTCAGTTCTTC. Encoded protein: CASSQEGGGIAGGPRGQFF.

This clone was detected only a few times. The chain uses TRBV2 and TRBJ2-2; D remains ambiguous. Trimming left V 7 bases short and J 4 bases short, with 7 bases between. This CDR3 region has 12 residues. Germline loops: CDR1 SNHLY, CDR2 FYNNEI. CDR3 nucleotide sequence: TGTGCCAGCACTTGGAGCACCGGGGAGCTGTTTTTT. As protein: CASTWSTGELFF. Complete variable domain (other parts from reference TRBV2 and TRBJ2-2): EPEVTQTPSHQVTQMGQEVILRCVPISNHLYFYWYRQILGQKVEFLVSFYNNEISEKSEIFDDQFSVERPDGSNFTLKIRSTKLEDSAMYFCASTWSTGELFFGEGSRLTVL.

The chain uses TRBV23-1 and TRBJ2-7; 8 nucleotides line up with TRBD1. TRBV23-1 is designated an ORF whose function remains uncertain. V shed 4 bases, J shed 3 bases, and the junction held 26 bases outside the gene matches. The CDR3 spans 21 residues. The CDR3 spells CASSRISVDRALAGTIYEQYF. In DNA, the CDR3 is TGCGCCAGCAGTCGTATCTCCGTGGACAGGGCTCTGGCGGGGACAATCTACGAGCAGTACTTC.

The rearrangement joins TRBV27 to TRBJ2-6; D is perhaps TRBD1 (6 bases). The CDR3 consists of 16 residues. Germline assignment: CDR1 MNHEY and CDR2 SMNVEV (reference sequence). Deletions cut 4 bases from V and 4 bases from J, with 14 bases between. CDR3 DNA sequence: TGTGCCAGCAGTTCCCACAGGGCTACCGGGGCCAACGTCCTGACTTTC. Its protein product is CASSSHRATGANVLTF.

The chain recombines TRBV7-2 with TRBJ2-5; a weak D match, TRBD2 (5 bases). CDR1 is SGHTA and CDR2 is FQGNSA in the germline V gene. Trimming removed 2 bases at V and 1 base at J, with 11 bases between. CDR3 length equals 15 residues. The CDR3 DNA reads TGTGCCAGCAGCTTACCACGGGGAGTCCAAGAGACCCAGTACTTC. It specifies CASSLPRGVQETQYF.

The chain combines TRBV30 with TRBJ2-2; TRBD2 is a possible D gene (6 bases). Between the trimmed V and J ends, which lost 0 bases and 5 bases, there was a span of 7 bases. CDR3 size: 13 residues. Germline CDR1 reads GTSNPN; CDR2 reads SVGIG (reference sequence). Here the CDR3 reads CAWSVLATGELFF. The CDR3 bases are TGTGCCTGGAGTGTACTAGCAACCGGGGAGCTGTTTTTT.

The V call is TRBV7-2, the J call TRBJ2-7; D unresolved. V lost 2 bases, J lost 2 bases, and 13 bases lay in between. Germline CDR1 SGHTA, CDR2 FQGNSA. This CDR3 is 15 amino acids long. The CDR3 DNA sequence: TGTGCCAGCAGCTTAAAAGGTCTCGCGGCCTACGAGCAGTACTTC. Translation gives CASSLKGLAAYEQYF.

This clone was seen a few times. The gene calls are TRBV7-6 and TRBJ2-5; possibly TRBD1 for D (6 bases). The germline V and J ends were trimmed by 5 bases and 5 bases, with 12 bases remaining between them. This CDR3 is built from 13 residues. In germline, CDR1 is SGHVS, CDR2 FNYEAQ. CDR3 bases: TGTGCCAGCAGCCTTGGACAGTTGGAGACCCAGTACTTC. This sequence encodes CASSLGQLETQYF.

There are a few counts of this clone. This chain connects TRBV18 to TRBJ1-2; a possible D gene is TRBD1 (5 bases). Trimming took 2 bases from V and 2 from J, leaving 9 bases between them. The CDR3 consists of 14 residues. The germline gives CDR1 KGHSH, CDR2 LQKENI. In nucleotides, the CDR3 is TGTGCCAGCTCACCAAGTACAGGAAACTATGGCTACACCTTC. It specifies CASSPSTGNYGYTF.

In this sample, this clone turned up a few times. The chain combines TRBV5-3 with TRBJ1-3; D call uncertain. TRBV5-3 is known as an ORF, though its function is uncertain. The CDR3 consists of 16 residues. V shed 1 base and J shed 2 bases, with 13 bases lying between them. CDR3 in DNA: TGTGCCAGAAGCTTGCTTGAGGGTTTTACTGGAAACACCATATATTTT. As protein: CARSLLEGFTGNTIYF.

This clone showed up just once. This may arise from a read error, as a much more abundant clone is one base away. This same CDR3 is encoded by further DNA sequences in the sample. V and J are TRBV10-3 and TRBJ1-1, with D possibly matching TRBD1 (6 bases). This CDR3 contains 13 residues. Trimming cost V 5 bases and J 1 base, with 8 bases left between them. CDR1 and CDR2 (germline): ENHRY, SYGVKD. In nucleotides, the CDR3 is TGTGCCATCAGTTTACAGGGGAACACTGAAGCTTTCTTT. Its protein is CAISLQGNTEAFF.

The chain couples TRBV11-2 to TRBJ1-1; possible D gene TRBD1, 6 bases. In germline, CDR1 is SGHAT, CDR2 FQNNGV. Trimming left V 5 bases short and J 1 base short, with 8 bases between. This CDR3 has 13 residues. CDR3 DNA sequence: TGTGCCAGCAGCACGGGACAGAACACTGAAGCTTTCTTT. Protein product: CASSTGQNTEAFF.

The J gene is TRBJ2-3, the V gene TRBV5-4, with TRBD2 identical over 8 bases. J lost 2 bases, V lost 3 bases, and 8 bases had no gene match. The CDR3 totals 16 residues. Germline V gives CDR1 SGHNT, CDR2 YYREEE (reference sequence). The CDR3 DNA reads as TGTGCCAGCAGCTCCTCCGGGACTAGGGCCACAGATACGCAGTATTTT. Translation gives CASSSSGTRATDTQYF.

The chain links TRBV5-1 to TRBJ1-4; D unresolved. V was shortened by 1 base and J by 3 bases, with 7 bases between the two germline ends. Germline-derived CDR1 and CDR2 are SGHRS and YFSETQ. The CDR3 consists of 14 residues. CDR3: CASSLSGPNEKLFF. The CDR3 bases are TGCGCCAGCAGCTTGAGCGGCCCTAATGAAAAACTGTTTTTT.